Listed here are 18 T cell receptor beta chains from one sample, sequenced in a study of cytomegalovirus exposure and HLA in healthy donors. The study ran its PCR with 60 Vbeta and 13 Jbeta primers. The repertoire was sequenced with immunoSEQ multiplex PCR; TCRdb's copy has only in-frame clones and lacks some. The sample has about 120,000 clones, about 80% seen once. Material: PBMCs. The receptors were sampled from a female donor in good health and CMV-seropositive.

The CDR3 reads CASSQTSTETQYF. The CDR3 region has the DNA TGCGCCAGCAGCCAGACTAGCACTGAAACCCAGTACTTC. The chain combines TRBV4-1 with TRBJ2-5; 7 bases match TRBD2. The V gene's germline CDR1 is MGHRA and CDR2 YSYEKL. The V and J ends lost 3 bases and 8 bases, in that order; junction bases with no gene match: 6. The length of the CDR3 is 13 residues.

The V gene is TRBV7-3, the J gene TRBJ1-1, with D unclear. CDR1 and CDR2 from the germline V gene are SGHTA and FQGTGA. The CDR3 has 13 amino acids. V was pared by 3 bases and J by 6 bases, with 11 bases between. CDR3 protein: CASSLEGGAEAFF. The CDR3 region has the DNA TGTGCCAGCAGCTTGGAAGGCGGCGCTGAAGCTTTCTTT.

The chain recombines TRBV5-1 with TRBJ1-1; weak D call: TRBD1 (5 bases). This CDR3 spans 15 amino acids. V was clipped by 4 bases and J by 2 bases, with 15 bases between them. Germline loops: CDR1 SGHRS, CDR2 YFSETQ. The CDR3 bases are TGCGCCAGCAGCCCTCGGGGGACGGGAAACACTGAAGCTTTCTTT. Translated, it gives CASSPRGTGNTEAFF. The full variable domain, its missing parts supplied by reference TRBV5-1 and TRBJ1-1, is KAGVTQTPRYLIKTRGQQVTLSCSPISGHRSVSWYQQTPGQGLQFLFEYFSETQRNKGNFPGRFSGRQFSNSRSEMNVSTLELGDSALYLCASSPRGTGNTEAFFGQGTRLTVV.

The chain carries TRBV28 and TRBJ2-7, with D perhaps matching TRBD1 (6 bases). Germline V gene lookup returns CDR1 MDHEN and CDR2 SYDVKM. V was trimmed by 5 bases and J by 6 bases, leaving 11 bases between them. This CDR3 region has 12 residues. CDR3 sequence reads: CASSAHRVEQYF. The CDR3 DNA is TGTGCCAGCAGTGCCCACAGGGTCGAGCAGTACTTC.

The chain uses TRBV2 and TRBJ1-2; 7 bases match TRBD1. In germline, CDR1 is SNHLY, CDR2 FYNNEI. The CDR3 loop spans 13 amino acids. V shed 4 bases, J shed 4 bases, and the junction held 3 bases outside the gene matches. In DNA form, the CDR3 reads TGTGCCAGCAGTGCGACAGGGTCCTATGGCTACACCTTC. It is translated as CASSATGSYGYTF.

The rearrangement joins TRBV30 to TRBJ2-2; D may be TRBD2 (6 bases). The ends were cut back, 1 base at V and 2 bases at J, with 8 bases in the middle. The CDR3 is made up of 14 amino acids. Germline V CDR1 and CDR2: GTSNPN, SVGIG (reference sequence). CDR3 protein: CAWSGTINTGELFF. CDR3 nucleotides: TGTGCCTGGAGTGGGACTATAAACACCGGGGAGCTGTTTTTT.

The chain recombines TRBV7-8 with TRBJ1-1; possible D gene TRBD1, 5 bases. CDR3 length: 16 residues. V shed 5 bases and J shed 1 base, with 17 bases lying between them. Germline V gene lookup returns CDR1 SGHVS and CDR2 FQNEAQ. CDR3: CASSPTTWGGNTEAFF. CDR3 nucleotide sequence: TGTGCCAGCAGCCCCACTACGTGGGGGGGGAACACTGAAGCTTTCTTT.

CDR3 DNA sequence: TGCGCCAGCAGCTTGGAGGGGGATAGCTCCTACAATGAGCAGTTCTTC. Amino acid sequence: CASSLEGDSSYNEQFF. The chain combines TRBV5-1 with TRBJ2-1; perhaps TRBD1 as D (6 bases). There are 16 residues in the CDR3. V was shortened by 0 bases and J by 0 bases, with 10 bases between the two germline ends. CDR1 and CDR2 (germline): SGHRS, YFSETQ.

The CDR3 region has the DNA TGTGCCAGCAGCTTGTGGGCGGACAGAACTAACTATGGCTACACCTTC. This sequence encodes CASSLWADRTNYGYTF. The chain recombines TRBV7-3 with TRBJ1-2; D might be TRBD1 (6 bases). This CDR3 region has 16 residues. With 3 bases removed from V and 0 bases from J, the gap between germline ends came to 14 bases. Germline CDR1 and CDR2: SGHTA and FQGTGA.

The CDR3 sequence is CASSPSSLEGGVDGYTF. The CDR3 bases are TGTGCCAGCAGCCCCTCCTCTCTTGAAGGGGGGGTGGATGGCTACACCTTC. The V gene is TRBV4-2, the J gene TRBJ1-2; possibly TRBD1 for D (6 bases). There are 17 residues in the CDR3. CDR1 LGHNA and CDR2 YNFKEQ come from the germline V gene. The germline V and J ends were trimmed by 4 bases and 6 bases, with 24 bases remaining between them.

The V call is TRBV7-2, the J call TRBJ2-3; 7 nucleotides align to TRBD1. The V and J ends lost 6 bases and 5 bases, in that order; junction bases with no gene match: 5. This CDR3 has 13 residues. Germline values: CDR1 SGHTA, CDR2 FQGNSA. The CDR3 loop reads CASREQGKDTQYF. The CDR3 coding sequence is TGTGCCAGCAGGGAACAGGGGAAAGATACGCAGTATTTT.

This clone appeared a few times. V and J are TRBV5-6 and TRBJ1-1; 7 bases are a match to TRBD1. The CDR3 covers 12 residues. V lost 2 bases, J lost 10 bases, and 5 bases stayed unmatched. The germline CDR1 and CDR2 sequences are SGHDT and YYEEEE. The CDR3 loop reads CASSFRQGAAFF. CDR3 sequence (DNA): TGTGCCAGCAGCTTTCGACAGGGAGCAGCTTTCTTT.

The J gene is TRBJ1-3, the V gene TRBV4-3; D remains ambiguous. This CDR3 is 12 amino acids long. V lost 4 bases and J 7 bases, leaving 8 bases between the germline ends. CDR1 LGHNA and CDR2 YSLEER come from the germline V gene. The CDR3 bases are TGCGCCAGCAGCCCCGGAGGGAACACCATATATTTT. Amino acid sequence: CASSPGGNTIYF.

The CDR3 is CASYDRGNTGELFF. The CDR3 region has the DNA TGCGCCAGCTACGACAGGGGGAACACCGGGGAGCTGTTTTTT. The V and J genes are TRBV10-1 and TRBJ2-2; 8 nucleotides line up with TRBD1. V was clipped by 8 bases and J by 1 base; unmatched bases: 3. From germline, CDR1 is WNHNN and CDR2 SYGVQD (reference sequence). The CDR3 extends over 14 amino acids.

The gene calls are TRBV5-1 and TRBJ2-1, with 11 bases lining up with TRBD2. The CDR3 is 16 amino acids. Per germline, CDR1 SGHRS and CDR2 YFSETQ. The junction had 11 bases not matched to a gene; V was cut back by 4 bases and J by 8 bases. The CDR3 loop is CASSSVAGGLGDEQFF. The CDR3 nucleotides are TGCGCCAGCAGCAGTGTAGCGGGGGGGCTCGGGGATGAGCAGTTCTTC. The full variable domain, its missing parts supplied by reference TRBV5-1 and TRBJ2-1, is KAGVTQTPRYLIKTRGQQVTLSCSPISGHRSVSWYQQTPGQGLQFLFEYFSETQRNKGNFPGRFSGRQFSNSRSEMNVSTLELGDSALYLCASSSVAGGLGDEQFFGPGTRLTVL.

This clone was detected a few times. The chain couples TRBV14 to TRBJ1-6; 10 bases fit TRBD1. CDR1 is SGHDN, CDR2 FVKESK, per germline. CDR3 length: 16 amino acids. Trimming cost V 1 base and J 4 bases; bases outside gene matches: 1. The chain's CDR3 is CASSQGTGGYNSPLHF. The CDR3 DNA reads as TGTGCCAGCAGCCAAGGGACAGGGGGGTATAATTCACCCCTCCACTTT.

Note on this clone: Mismatch with germline at one junction end may stem from a read error. The gene calls are TRBV7-9 and TRBJ2-7; D gene uncertain. Germline CDR1 is SEHNR and CDR2 is FQNEAQ (reference sequence). The CDR3 has 12 residues. The CDR3 bases are TGTTCCAGCAGCACAGATGTTTACGAGCAGTACTTC. Translating gives CSSSTDVYEQYF.

The genes are TRBV2 and TRBJ1-1; D is possibly TRBD1 (5 bases). The V and J ends lost 2 bases and 7 bases respectively, with 8 bases between them. Germline CDR1 and CDR2: SNHLY and FYNNEI. This CDR3 comprises 12 residues. Here the CDR3 DNA reads TGTGCCAGCAGTGAATCAGGGTTTGAAGCTTTCTTT. Its translation: CASSESGFEAFF.